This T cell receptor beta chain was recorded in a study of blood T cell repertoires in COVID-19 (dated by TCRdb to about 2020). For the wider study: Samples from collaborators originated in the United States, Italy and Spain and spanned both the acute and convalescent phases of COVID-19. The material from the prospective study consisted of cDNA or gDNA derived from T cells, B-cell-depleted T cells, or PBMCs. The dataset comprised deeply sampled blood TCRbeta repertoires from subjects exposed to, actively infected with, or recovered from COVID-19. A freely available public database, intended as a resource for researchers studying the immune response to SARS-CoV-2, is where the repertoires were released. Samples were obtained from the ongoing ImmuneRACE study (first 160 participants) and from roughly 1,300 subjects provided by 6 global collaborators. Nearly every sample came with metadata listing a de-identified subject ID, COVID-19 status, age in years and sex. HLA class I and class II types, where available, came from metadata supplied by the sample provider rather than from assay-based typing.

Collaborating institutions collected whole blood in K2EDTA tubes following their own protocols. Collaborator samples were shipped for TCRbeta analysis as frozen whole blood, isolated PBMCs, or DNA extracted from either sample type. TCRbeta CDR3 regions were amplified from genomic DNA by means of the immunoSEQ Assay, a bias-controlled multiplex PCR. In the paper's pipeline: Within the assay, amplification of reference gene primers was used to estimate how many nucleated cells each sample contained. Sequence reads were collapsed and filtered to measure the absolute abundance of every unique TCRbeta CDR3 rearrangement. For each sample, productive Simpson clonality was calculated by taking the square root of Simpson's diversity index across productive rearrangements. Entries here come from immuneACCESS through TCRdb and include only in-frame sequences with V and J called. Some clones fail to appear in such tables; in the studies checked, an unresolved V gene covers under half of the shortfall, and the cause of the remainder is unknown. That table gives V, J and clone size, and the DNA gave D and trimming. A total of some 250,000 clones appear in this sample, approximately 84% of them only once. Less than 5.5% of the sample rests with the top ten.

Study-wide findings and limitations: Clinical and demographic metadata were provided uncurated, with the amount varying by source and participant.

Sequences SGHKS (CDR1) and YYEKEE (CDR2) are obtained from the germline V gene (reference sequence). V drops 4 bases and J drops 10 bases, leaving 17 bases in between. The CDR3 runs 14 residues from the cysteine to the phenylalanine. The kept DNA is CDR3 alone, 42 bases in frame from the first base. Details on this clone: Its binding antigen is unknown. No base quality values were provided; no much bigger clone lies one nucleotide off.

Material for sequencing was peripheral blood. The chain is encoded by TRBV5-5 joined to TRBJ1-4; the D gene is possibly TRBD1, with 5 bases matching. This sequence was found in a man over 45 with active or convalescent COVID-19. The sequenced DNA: TGTGCCAGCAGCCACCAGGGACTCCTGACAAAACTGTTTTTT. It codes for CASSHQGLLTKLFF.